This record concerns one T cell receptor (beta chain) sequence. The same CDR3 is also encoded by other DNA sequences in this sample. The data originate from a study of cytomegalovirus exposure and HLA in healthy donors. This CDR3 is built from 15 residues. Germline CDR1 reads SGHNT; CDR2 reads YYREEE (reference sequence). V shed 0 bases and J shed 6 bases, with 12 bases lying between them. This PCR relied on a set of 60 Vbeta primers and 13 Jbeta primers. Only in-frame clones appear in the TCRdb table, and some are missing; sequencing was by immunoSEQ multiplex PCR. The data hold approximately 170,000 clones, with roughly 75% observed a single time.

Sequencing used PBMCs. This TCR derives from a man younger than 40 in good health and CMV-seropositive. The J gene is TRBJ1-4, the V gene TRBV5-4; D perhaps matches TRBD1 (6 bases). CDR3 nucleotides: TGTGCCAGCAGCTTGGGAGTACAGGGTGATGAAAAACTGTTTTTT. Its protein product is CASSLGVQGDEKLFF.